In this sample, the clone carrying this TCR beta chain turned up many times. Its antigen is currently unknown. These data come from a study of CD8 T cells in ankylosing spondylitis. Broader study findings: What seemed typical of ankylosing spondylitis blood was a TCR beta motif built from about eight highly homologous variants.

Quantitative 5'-RACE with molecular barcodes was used to make the TCR beta libraries. TCRdb reprocessed the 5' RACE reads via MiXCR and lists one record per CDR3 protein. The repertoire consists of fewer than 550,000 distinct CDR3 sequences, with over 4% occurring once and the leading ten covering 3.5%. CDR3 length: 15 residues. V trimming: 7 bases; J trimming: 2 bases; junction bases outside the gene matches: 5. The source of this sequence is a male donor with ankylosing spondylitis. The sequenced material came from blood, either unsorted or a sorted T cell fraction (not recorded which). The chain couples TRBV12-3 or TRBV12-4 to TRBJ1-5; TRBD1 aligns across 10 bases. CDR3 in DNA: TGTGCCAGCACCGTCGGGACAGGGGGCAATCAGCCCCAGCATTTT. Translating it yields CASTVGTGGNQPQHF.